The next 27 T cell receptor beta chains were all read from a single sample in a study of CD8 T cells in ankylosing spondylitis (TCRdb year 2017). Overall study outcomes, separate from this receptor: Blood from ankylosing spondylitis patients appeared to be characterized by a TCR beta motif composed of about 8 highly homologous amino acid variants.

Library preparation was by 5' RACE. The instrument given in TCRdb is Illumina HiSeq 2500. Starting from the raw public reads, TCRdb applied fastp trimming at Q25, assembled clones with MiXCR and retained in-frame beta chains. Each CDR3 protein gets just one entry, which takes the most common genes and DNA from the rows behind it. This sample holds 330,000 or so distinct CDR3 sequences; 8% were observed only once. The ten largest make up about 14% of the sample. Antigen specificity for these receptors is unknown. The specimen sequenced was blood, either unsorted or a sorted T cell fraction (not recorded which). The origin of the receptors is a male donor with ankylosing spondylitis.

The V call is TRBV5-6, the J call TRBJ2-3; possible D gene TRBD2, 6 bases. From germline, CDR1 is SGHDT and CDR2 YYEEEE. The CDR3 has 12 residues. Trimming shortened V by 4 bases and J by 9 bases, and 12 bases separated the two germline ends. CDR3 nucleotides: TGTGCCAGCAGCAAGGCTGGGGGGACGCAGTATTTT. It yields the protein CASSKAGGTQYF.

V is TRBV29-1 and J is TRBJ1-5, with D possibly TRBD1 on 5 matching bases. Trimming removed 3 bases from V and 1 base from J, with 10 bases in between. The CDR3 consists of 14 residues. Germline V gene lookup returns CDR1 SQVTM and CDR2 ANQGSEA. CDR3 DNA: TGCAGCGTTGATGGGGGATCCAGCAATCAGCCCCAGCATTTT. Its protein is CSVDGGSSNQPQHF.

This clonotype turned up a few times. The genes are TRBV29-1 and TRBJ1-2; D remains unclear. CDR1 and CDR2 (germline): SQVTM, ANQGSEA. There are 13 residues in the CDR3. With 4 bases removed from V and 6 bases from J, the gap between germline ends came to 15 bases. The DNA of the CDR3 is TGCAGCGTTGCCCCCTCGAGGGTCGATGGCTACACCTTC. Its translation: CSVAPSRVDGYTF.

This clonotype was seen more than once but under ten times. This rearrangement joins TRBV7-9 to TRBJ1-6; D ambiguous. Germline CDR1 SEHNR, CDR2 FQNEAQ (reference sequence). This CDR3 has 13 amino acids. With 1 base removed from V and 8 bases from J, the gap between germline ends came to 6 bases. CDR3 sequence reads: CASSLGDYSPLHF. CDR3 coding DNA: TGTGCCAGCAGCTTAGGTGACTATTCACCCCTCCACTTT.

V and J are TRBV20-1 and TRBJ1-1, with D uncertain. Per the germline V gene, CDR1 is DFQATT and CDR2 is SNEGSKA (reference sequence). The CDR3 has 11 residues. V lost 1 base, J lost 3 bases, and 3 bases lay in between. DNA of the CDR3: TGCAGTGCTAGAGCGTACACTGAAGCTTTCTTT. It specifies CSARAYTEAFF.

The chain combines TRBV18 with TRBJ1-4, with D possibly matching TRBD1 (5 bases). Deletions cut 4 bases from V and 0 bases from J, with 6 bases between. The CDR3 is 14 amino acids. Germline lookup yields CDR1 KGHSH and CDR2 LQKENI. Written as DNA, the CDR3 is TGTGCCAGCTCACAGGGGTCAACTAATGAAAAACTGTTTTTT. Translation gives CASSQGSTNEKLFF.

This clonotype has at least ten counts. V is TRBV4-1 and J is TRBJ2-5, with D unclear. Trimming cost V 2 bases and J 4 bases, with 14 bases left between them. CDR1 and CDR2 (germline): MGHRA, YSYEKL. The CDR3 contains 15 residues. CDR3 sequence reads: CASSQRTQYGETQYF. CDR3 nucleotides: TGCGCCAGCAGCCAACGGACGCAGTATGGAGAGACCCAGTACTTC.

V is TRBV15 and J is TRBJ1-4; TRBD1 aligns across 10 bases. The junction had 2 bases not matched to a gene; V was cut back by 8 bases and J by 8 bases. This CDR3 is built from 12 residues. Germline CDR1 and CDR2: LNHNV and YYDKDF (reference sequence). The CDR3: CATRQGAEKLFF. CDR3 bases: TGTGCCACCCGACAGGGGGCCGAAAAACTGTTTTTT.

This sequence joins TRBV4-3 and TRBJ1-5; 7 positions match TRBD1. J gave up 4 bases and V 3 bases, and 6 bases lay outside the gene matches. This CDR3 has 15 amino acids. The germline V gene encodes CDR1 LGHNA and CDR2 YSLEER. This chain's CDR3 is CASSHGTANNQPQHF. The DNA for the CDR3 is TGCGCCAGCAGCCACGGGACAGCGAATAATCAGCCCCAGCATTTT.

This clonotype was seen only a few times. The J gene is TRBJ2-7, the V gene TRBV28; 10 bases agree with TRBD2. J gave up 4 bases and V 5 bases, and 8 bases lay outside the gene matches. Germline V gene lookup returns CDR1 MDHEN and CDR2 SYDVKM. The CDR3 length is 15 residues. CDR3 bases: TGTGCCAGCAGTCCGAGGACTAGCGGAGCTTACGAGCAGTACTTC. As protein: CASSPRTSGAYEQYF.

CDR3: CASSLGSGYFADTQYF. DNA for the CDR3: TGCGCCAGCAGCTTGGGGTCTGGGTACTTCGCAGATACGCAGTATTTT. This chain connects TRBV5-1 to TRBJ2-3; no clear D. V lost 0 bases, J lost 4 bases, and 15 bases lay in between. The CDR3 extends over 16 amino acids. Germline CDR1 SGHRS, CDR2 YFSETQ.

This clonotype was picked up a small number of times. The chain combines TRBV6-1 with TRBJ1-5; 7 nucleotides align to TRBD1. The junction had 6 bases not matched to a gene; V was cut back by 7 bases and J by 0 bases. There are 15 residues in the CDR3. Per the germline V gene, CDR1 is MNHNS and CDR2 is SASEGT. CDR3 sequence reads: CASNPQGNSNQPQHF. The CDR3, as DNA: TGTGCCAGCAATCCACAGGGGAATAGCAATCAGCCCCAGCATTTT.

This clonotype showed up many times. The rearrangement uses TRBV4-1 and TRBJ1-1; no definite D call. This CDR3 spans 13 amino acids. V was trimmed by 0 bases and J by 11 bases, leaving 13 bases between them. Germline assignment: CDR1 MGHRA and CDR2 YSYEKL. The CDR3: CASSQENQLEAFF. The CDR3 DNA reads as TGCGCCAGCAGCCAAGAGAACCAGTTGGAGGCTTTCTTT.

This clonotype occurred a few times. The chain employs TRBV9 and TRBJ2-5, with 9 bases identical to TRBD2. J gave up 5 bases and V 2 bases, and 7 bases lay outside the gene matches. CDR1 SGDLS and CDR2 YYNGEE come from the germline V gene. This CDR3 spans 15 amino acids. In DNA form, the CDR3 reads TGTGCCAGCAGCGTTAGGACTAGCGCCCTGGAGACCCAGTACTTC. This encodes CASSVRTSALETQYF. The full variable domain, its missing parts supplied by reference TRBV9 and TRBJ2-5, is DSGVTQTPKHLITATGQRVTLRCSPRSGDLSVYWYQQSLDQGLQFLIQYYNGEERAKGNILERFSAQQFPDLHSELNLSSLELGDSALYFCASSVRTSALETQYFGPGTRLLVL.

This clonotype has only a few counts. The V and J genes are TRBV12-3 or TRBV12-4 and TRBJ2-7; D is unresolved. Trimming took 4 bases from V and 3 from J, leaving 28 bases between them. CDR3 size: 19 residues. CDR3 sequence reads: CASSSPLGKKGSIFYEQYF. The CDR3 nucleotides are TGTGCCAGCAGTTCCCCGTTAGGAAAGAAAGGCTCGATTTTCTACGAGCAGTACTTC.

The rearrangement joins TRBV12-3 or TRBV12-4 to TRBJ1-1, with 10 bases fitting TRBD1. The CDR3 runs 13 residues. The V segment lost 3 bases and the J segment 6 bases; nucleotides outside the gene matches: 1. The CDR3 region has the DNA TGTGCCAGCAGTTTGGGGACAGGGGCTGAAGCTTTCTTT. Translating it yields CASSLGTGAEAFF.

This clonotype has a single count. Germline and junction disagree at one end, which may indicate a read error. The rearrangement joins TRBV12-3 or TRBV12-4 to TRBJ2-7, with 7 bases that match TRBD1. This CDR3 has 15 residues. The CDR3 sequence is CASSSTGTASYKQYF. The CDR3 DNA is TGTGCCAGCAGTTCTACCGGGACAGCTTCCTACAAGCAGTACTTC.

This clonotype was picked up a small number of times. The rearrangement joins TRBV29-1 to TRBJ2-5; 7 bases are shared with TRBD1. Per the germline V gene, CDR1 is SQVTM and CDR2 is ANQGSEA. This CDR3 has 13 residues. Trimming cost V 4 bases and J 2 bases; bases outside gene matches: 4. CDR3 nucleotides: TGCAGCGTTGGACAGGGTGGACAAGAGACCCAGTACTTC. It translates to CSVGQGGQETQYF.

There are many counts of this clonotype. The chain joins TRBV7-9 to TRBJ1-2, with D unresolved. The CDR3 sequence is 14 residues long. CDR1 and CDR2 from the germline V gene are SEHNR and FQNEAQ (reference sequence). With 5 bases removed from V and 1 base from J, the gap between germline ends came to 11 bases. Here the CDR3 reads CASSPLTGNYGYTF. The CDR3 DNA is TGTGCCAGCAGCCCCTTAACGGGTAACTATGGCTACACCTTC.

This clonotype was found many times. V usage is TRBV7-9 and J usage is TRBJ2-2, with D possibly TRBD2 on 6 matching bases. Trimming stripped 6 bases from V and 0 bases from J, with 11 bases between. The CDR3 is made up of 15 amino acids. Germline values: CDR1 SEHNR, CDR2 FQNEAQ (reference sequence). The CDR3 DNA reads as TGTGCCAGCAGACCACGGGAGACGAACACCGGGGAGCTGTTTTTT. This codes for CASRPRETNTGELFF.

The V call is TRBV19, the J call TRBJ2-5, with D possibly TRBD1 on 5 matching bases. The CDR3 has 13 residues. Per the germline V gene, CDR1 is LNHDA and CDR2 is SQIVND (reference sequence). V lost 3 bases and J lost 5, with 10 bases in between. DNA of the CDR3: TGTGCCAGTAGTATCCAGGGTACGGAGACCCAGTACTTC. Translation gives CASSIQGTETQYF. Supplemented by reference TRBV19 and TRBJ2-5, the full variable domain reads DGGITQSPKYLFRKEGQNVTLSCEQNLNHDAMYWYRQDPGQGLRLIYYSQIVNDFQKGDIAEGYSVSREKKESFPLTVTSAQKNPTAFYLCASSIQGTETQYFGPGTRLLVL.

The chain employs TRBV5-5 and TRBJ2-2; D uncertain. Trimming took off 2 bases at V and 6 bases at J, with 11 bases between the two ends. The CDR3 covers 14 residues. Germline assignment: CDR1 SGHKS and CDR2 YYEKEE (reference sequence). The CDR3 loop reads CASSFYSRPGELFF. The CDR3 DNA reads as TGTGCCAGCAGCTTTTACTCCCGGCCCGGGGAGCTGTTTTTT.

A few counts support this clonotype. The rearrangement uses TRBV29-1 and TRBJ2-1, with D hard to call. V dropped 4 bases and J dropped 7 bases, with 17 bases sitting between them. This CDR3 comprises 14 residues. The germline CDR1 and CDR2 sequences are SQVTM and ANQGSEA. The CDR3 spells CSVGPLDPPNEQFF. CDR3 coding DNA: TGCAGCGTTGGCCCCCTGGACCCACCTAATGAGCAGTTCTTC.

This clonotype occurred many times. This chain connects TRBV7-8 to TRBJ1-1; 7 positions match TRBD1. The length of the CDR3 is 14 residues. Germline lookup yields CDR1 SGHVS and CDR2 FQNEAQ. The V gene end was trimmed by 5 bases and the J gene end by 5 bases; junction bases not matched to a gene: 8. The chain's CDR3 is CASSLRDRGTEAFF. The CDR3 DNA is TGTGCCAGCAGCCTAAGGGACAGAGGAACTGAAGCTTTCTTT. Variable domain in full (rest from reference TRBV7-8 and TRBJ1-1): GAGVSQSPRYKVAKRGQDVALRCDPISGHVSLFWYQQALGQGPEFLTYFQNEAQLDKSGLPSDRFFAERPEGSVSTLKIQRTQQEDSAVYLCASSLRDRGTEAFFGQGTRLTVV.

Concerning this clonotype itself: Relative to the germline gene, one junction end is altered; a read error may explain this. The chain joins TRBV2 to TRBJ2-3, with 10 bases that match TRBD2. Germline assignment: CDR1 SNHLY and CDR2 FYNNEI. CDR3 length: 16 amino acids. This CDR3 reads CASREAGGPKTDTQYF. The CDR3 DNA is TGTGCCAGCAGGGAAGCGGGAGGGCCAAAGACAGATACGCAGTATTTT. The entire variable domain, with the rest obtained from reference TRBV2 and TRBJ2-3, is as follows: EPEVTQTPSHQVTQMGQEVILRCVPISNHLYFYWYRQILGQKVEFLVSFYNNEISEKSEIFDDQFSVERPDGSNFTLKIRSTKLEDSAMYFCASREAGGPKTDTQYFGPGTRLTVL.

This clonotype was detected a few times. The chain combines TRBV7-9 with TRBJ2-7, with 10 bases fitting TRBD1. The germline V gene encodes CDR1 SEHNR and CDR2 FQNEAQ (reference sequence). This CDR3 spans 15 amino acids. J gave up 9 bases and V 3 bases, and 11 bases lay outside the gene matches. The CDR3 nucleotides are TGTGCCAGCAGCTTCGAGACAGGGGGCCGTCGTGGGCAGTACTTC. Translated, it gives CASSFETGGRRGQYF.

Only a few counts were recorded for this clonotype. The chain couples TRBV20-1 to TRBJ2-5; D not resolved. The V and J ends lost 0 bases and 5 bases respectively, with 16 bases between them. Looked up from germline, CDR1 is DFQATT and CDR2 is SNEGSKA (reference sequence). This CDR3 spans 15 amino acids. The CDR3 region is CSARDGRVIVETQYF. The CDR3 DNA is TGCAGTGCTAGAGATGGTCGGGTAATTGTCGAGACCCAGTACTTC.